This entry lists 24 T cell receptor beta chains sequenced from one sample in a study of blood T cell repertoires in COVID-19. Data came from immunoSEQ multiplex PCR; TCRdb stores just in-frame clones and leaves some out. The table records approximately 290,000 clones, 70% to 90% of them present only once. The material sequenced was PBMCs or T cells enriched from blood (not recorded which). The receptors derive from a woman younger than 45 who had recovered from COVID-19.

V is TRBV18 and J is TRBJ2-5; the D is unclear. Per the germline V gene, CDR1 is KGHSH and CDR2 is LQKENI. V lost 3 bases and J lost 2, with 13 bases in between. The CDR3 consists of 15 residues. The CDR3 coding sequence is TGTGCCAGCTCACCCGGGTCGAGCGTGCAAGAGACCCAGTACTTC. Translated, it gives CASSPGSSVQETQYF.

The chain joins TRBV7-2 to TRBJ2-3; D is ambiguous. V dropped 2 bases and J dropped 6 bases, with 3 bases sitting between them. The germline V gene has CDR1 SGHTA and CDR2 FQGNSA. The CDR3 totals 11 residues. Here the CDR3 reads CASSLSDTQYF. CDR3 nucleotides: TGTGCCAGCAGCTTAAGCGATACGCAGTATTTT.

The chain links TRBV2 to TRBJ2-5, with 14 bases identical to TRBD2. CDR1 SNHLY and CDR2 FYNNEI come from the germline V gene. The CDR3 runs to 20 residues. V dropped 1 base and J dropped 4; count of bases not matched to a gene: 14. In nucleotides, the CDR3 is TGTGCCAGCAGTGAAGTAGGAAAGGGACTAGCGGGAGCACGGGGAGAGACCCAGTACTTC. Protein product: CASSEVGKGLAGARGETQYF.

The rearrangement links TRBV5-6 to TRBJ1-5; D call uncertain. Germline assignment: CDR1 SGHDT and CDR2 YYEEEE. V was clipped by 3 bases and J by 4 bases, with 17 bases between them. CDR3 length: 16 amino acids. CDR3 nucleotide sequence: TGTGCCAGCAGCTCCCGGGGAAAGGCACGGAATCAGCCCCAGCATTTT. It yields the protein CASSSRGKARNQPQHF. Based on the CDR3 plus reference TRBV5-6 and TRBJ1-5, the full variable domain is DAGVTQSPTHLIKTRGQQVTLRCSPKSGHDTVSWYQQALGQGPQFIFQYYEEEERQRGNFPDRFSGHQFPNYSSELNVNALLLGDSALYLCASSSRGKARNQPQHFGDGTRLSIL.

This rearrangement joins TRBV19 to TRBJ2-5; TRBD2 matches at 8 bases. The CDR3 extends over 13 amino acids. V was pared by 6 bases and J by 4 bases, with 4 bases of the junction left unmatched. CDR1 is LNHDA, CDR2 SQIVND, per germline (reference sequence). CDR3 sequence (DNA): TGTGCCAGTAGCGGGGGGGGGCTAGAGACCCAGTACTTC. Protein: CASSGGGLETQYF.

The chain recombines TRBV9 with TRBJ2-7, with 8 positions matching TRBD2. With V trimmed by 0 bases and J by 3 bases, 2 bases remained unmatched. Germline V gene lookup returns CDR1 SGDLS and CDR2 YYNGEE. CDR3 size: 14 residues. CDR3 in amino acids: CASSVDAGGYEQYF. In nucleotides, the CDR3 is TGTGCCAGCAGCGTAGATGCGGGGGGCTACGAGCAGTACTTC.

Notes on this clone: This sample also contains other DNA sequences that code for the same CDR3. The gene calls are TRBV15 and TRBJ2-2; TRBD1 agrees at 10 bases. Unmatched junction bases numbered 4, after V lost 3 bases and J lost 6 bases. There are 15 residues in the CDR3. CDR1 LNHNV and CDR2 YYDKDF come from the germline V gene (reference sequence). Written as DNA, the CDR3 is TGTGCCACCAGCAGTGGGACAGGGGCGTCCGGGGAGCTGTTTTTT. This translates into CATSSGTGASGELFF.

The genes are TRBV2 and TRBJ2-2; D perhaps matches TRBD2 (5 bases). Germline assignment: CDR1 SNHLY and CDR2 FYNNEI. The CDR3 is made up of 15 amino acids. V was cut by 7 bases and J by 2 bases, with 14 bases left in between. CDR3 coding DNA: TGTGCCAGCAACTCCCGGGGTAGAAACACCGGGGAGCTGTTTTTT. Protein: CASNSRGRNTGELFF.

The chain's CDR3 is CSVEGPNAGAYGYTF. CDR3 nucleotide sequence: TGCAGCGTTGAGGGGCCCAATGCAGGGGCCTATGGCTACACCTTC. V gene TRBV29-1 combines with J gene TRBJ1-2, with a weak D call TRBD1 (6 bases). V was trimmed by 3 bases and J by 4 bases, leaving 18 bases between them. Germline loops: CDR1 SQVTM, CDR2 ANQGSEA. The CDR3 covers 15 residues.

The gene calls are TRBV28 and TRBJ1-1; D is unclear. Germline V lookup: CDR1 MDHEN, CDR2 SYDVKM. The CDR3 has 12 residues. V gave up 6 bases and J gave up 6 bases, with 11 bases separating them. Written as DNA, the CDR3 is TGTGCCAGCAGCCTACCTAGCGCTGAAGCTTTCTTT. This encodes CASSLPSAEAFF.

The gene calls are TRBV30 and TRBJ2-7; TRBD1 matches at 10 bases. The trim removed 4 bases at V and 3 bases at J, leaving 6 bases unmatched. The CDR3 runs 14 residues. CDR1 is GTSNPN, CDR2 SVGIG, per germline (reference sequence). The CDR3: CAWNRDRGRYEQYF. CDR3 DNA sequence: TGTGCCTGGAATCGGGACAGGGGTCGCTACGAGCAGTACTTC.

The rearrangement uses TRBV28 and TRBJ1-5; 10 nucleotides line up with TRBD1. V trimming: 3 bases; J trimming: 7 bases; junction bases outside the gene matches: 0. CDR3 size: 13 residues. Germline CDR1 is MDHEN and CDR2 is SYDVKM. In nucleotides, the CDR3 is TGTGCCAGCAGTTTGGACAGGGGGCAGCCCCAGCATTTT. It is translated as CASSLDRGQPQHF.

J is TRBJ2-7 and V is TRBV10-3; 9 bases are a match to TRBD1. CDR1 ENHRY and CDR2 SYGVKD come from the germline V gene. The CDR3 runs 13 residues. The V and J ends lost 8 bases and 6 bases, in that order; junction bases with no gene match: 8. The CDR3 spells CAIHPGQGTEQYF. CDR3 sequence (DNA): TGTGCCATCCATCCGGGACAGGGTACCGAGCAGTACTTC.

The chain employs TRBV28 and TRBJ2-1; tentative D call: TRBD1 (6 bases). The V gene lost 5 bases and the J gene lost 9 bases, with 11 bases spanning the gap. Germline lookup yields CDR1 MDHEN and CDR2 SYDVKM. The CDR3 contains 12 residues. The CDR3 reads CASSRQETEQFF. The CDR3 coding sequence is TGTGCCAGCAGTAGACAGGAGACTGAGCAGTTCTTC.

The chain couples TRBV19 to TRBJ2-1; 8 nucleotides line up with TRBD1. The germline gives CDR1 LNHDA, CDR2 SQIVND (reference sequence). The trim removed 8 bases at V and 12 bases at J, leaving 24 bases unmatched. This CDR3 has 17 residues. CDR3 in amino acids: CASGYHYYRDRTNGQFF. DNA of the CDR3: TGTGCCAGTGGATATCACTACTACCGGGACAGGACCAACGGGCAGTTCTTC.

The CDR3 protein is CASNTYSPLHF. CDR3 sequence (DNA): TGTGCCAGCAACACGTATTCACCCCTCCACTTT. This chain connects TRBV7-2 to TRBJ1-6, with no clear D. CDR1 and CDR2 from the germline V gene are SGHTA and FQGNSA. V was clipped by 7 bases and J by 8 bases, with 6 bases between them. This CDR3 is 11 amino acids long.

The chain is built from TRBV19 and TRBJ1-5; D perhaps matches TRBD1 (5 bases). V was clipped by 11 bases and J by 4 bases, with 15 bases between them. This CDR3 has 13 residues. Per germline, CDR1 LNHDA and CDR2 SQIVND (reference sequence). CDR3 bases: TGTGCCGCCGACGTTAGGGGAAATCAGCCCCAGCATTTT. Protein product: CAADVRGNQPQHF.

This chain links TRBV5-1 with TRBJ1-1, with D possibly matching TRBD1 (6 bases). The V gene's germline CDR1 is SGHRS and CDR2 YFSETQ. This CDR3 has 16 residues. V was pared by 0 bases and J by 5 bases, with 17 bases between. The CDR3 region has the DNA TGCGCCAGCAGCTTGGGTGGGGGCGAGATGGGTACTGAAGCTTTCTTT. Translation gives CASSLGGGEMGTEAFF.

J is TRBJ1-4 and V is TRBV3-1 (or the pseudogene TRBV3-2); 7 nucleotides agree with TRBD1. The junction had 2 bases not matched to a gene; V was cut back by 6 bases and J by 10 bases. The germline CDR1 and CDR2 sequences are LGHDT and YNNKEL (reference sequence). This CDR3 has 11 residues. The CDR3 region has the DNA TGTGCCAGCAGGGGGACAGCAAAACTGTTTTTT. It codes for CASRGTAKLFF.

The chain has TRBV7-9 and TRBJ2-1, with D unclear. Germline CDR1 SEHNR, CDR2 FQNEAQ (reference sequence). The CDR3 is 13 amino acids. The V gene lost 4 bases and the J gene lost 4 bases, with 8 bases spanning the gap. This CDR3 is CASSYTSYNEQFF. Here the CDR3 DNA reads TGTGCCAGCAGCTACACCAGTTACAATGAGCAGTTCTTC.

The chain uses TRBV5-8 and TRBJ1-1; D possibly corresponds to TRBD1 (6 bases). The CDR3 consists of 14 residues. With 5 bases removed from V and 9 bases from J, the gap between germline ends came to 20 bases. Germline V CDR1 and CDR2: SGHTS, YDEGEE. CDR3 residues: CASRPRQVMNQAFF. The CDR3 DNA follows: TGTGCCAGCAGACCGAGACAGGTGATGAACCAAGCTTTCTTT. Variable domain in full (rest from reference TRBV5-8 and TRBJ1-1): EAGVTQSPTHLIKTRGQQATLRCSPISGHTSVYWYQQALGLGLQFLLWYDEGEERNRGNFPPRFSGRQFPNYSSELNVNALELEDSALYLCASRPRQVMNQAFFGQGTRLTVV.

The count of this clone is one. The gene calls are TRBV15 and TRBJ2-5; 8 bases are a match to TRBD2. Trimming cost V 0 bases and J 3 bases; bases outside gene matches: 6. CDR3 length: 16 amino acids. Germline CDR1 and CDR2: LNHNV and YYDKDF (reference sequence). The CDR3 nucleotides read TGTGCCACCAGCAGAGAGGCTAGCGGGTCGGAAGAGACCCAGTACTTC. Protein sequence: CATSREASGSEETQYF.

The chain carries TRBV1 and TRBJ2-5; the D segment call TRBD2 is taken from the table without a DNA check. TRBV1 is flagged as a pseudogene. This CDR3 contains 14 residues. The chain's CDR3 is CTSSRRGVGETQYF. Written as DNA, the CDR3 is TGCACCAGCAGCCGTCGGGGAGTCGGAGAGACCCAGTACTTC.

This sequence joins TRBV7-2 and TRBJ1-1; tentative D call: TRBD1 (5 bases). The ends were cut back, 2 bases at V and 2 bases at J, with 9 bases in the middle. CDR1 is SGHTA, CDR2 FQGNSA, per germline. The CDR3 covers 14 residues. The CDR3, as DNA: TGTGCCAGCAGCTTATCAGGGTACAACACTGAAGCTTTCTTT. Its protein product is CASSLSGYNTEAFF.